These 22 T cell receptor beta chains were sequenced from one sample in a study of shared clonotypes between healthy human individuals. Only in-frame clones appear in the TCRdb table, and some are missing; sequencing was by immunoSEQ multiplex PCR. The sample consists of roughly 2.2 million clones, less than 95% of them appearing once. Sequences were obtained from naive CD4+ T cells from PBMCs. Subset specified: CD45RA+ positively selected. The receptors come from a man between 18 and 29 years old in good health. Some clones in this sample may be carry-over from other donors' samples.

The rearrangement joins TRBV29-1 to TRBJ2-5; D may be TRBD1 (5 bases). Germline V gives CDR1 SQVTM, CDR2 ANQGSEA. This CDR3 contains 13 residues. V dropped 6 bases and J dropped 1 base, with 12 bases sitting between them. CDR3 protein: CSVTATTQETQYF. CDR3 in DNA: TGCAGCGTGACAGCCACCACCCAAGAGACCCAGTACTTC.

The J gene is TRBJ2-1, the V gene TRBV18; D tentatively fits TRBD1 or TRBD2 (5 bases each). Germline V gene data show CDR1 as KGHSH and CDR2 as LQKENI. The CDR3 contains 14 residues. V was trimmed by 1 base and J by 10 bases, leaving 14 bases between them. CDR3 nucleotide sequence: TGTGCCAGCTCACCACGGGTGGGGGAAGGAGAGCAGTTCTTC. Its translation is CASSPRVGEGEQFF.

This clone was counted once. The V gene is TRBV27, the J gene TRBJ1-2; 7 bases are shared with TRBD1. J lost 7 bases, V lost 5 bases, and 19 bases had no gene match. The CDR3 contains 17 residues. The germline CDR1 and CDR2 sequences are MNHEY and SMNVEV (reference sequence). Here the CDR3 DNA reads TGTGCCAGCAGTCCACCTCAACCGACAGGGCGATTGTTTGGCTACACCTTC. Translating gives CASSPPQPTGRLFGYTF.

Concerning this clone: The same CDR3 can be traced to other DNA sequences in this sample. The chain is built from TRBV10-3 and TRBJ2-3, with TRBD2 matching 14 bases. Trimming at V came to 6 bases and at J to 4 bases, leaving 3 bases not matched to a gene. The CDR3 runs to 15 residues. The germline gives CDR1 ENHRY, CDR2 SYGVKD. CDR3 amino acids: CAISGLAGGSDTQYF. In nucleotides, the CDR3 is TGTGCCATCAGCGGACTAGCGGGGGGCTCAGATACGCAGTATTTT.

V is TRBV28 and J is TRBJ2-7, with D possibly being TRBD1 (6 bases). Trimming stripped 7 bases from V and 1 base from J, with 17 bases between. Per the germline V gene, CDR1 is MDHEN and CDR2 is SYDVKM. This CDR3 has 15 amino acids. The CDR3 DNA follows: TGTGCCAGCACCCACTACAGGGTACCTTCCTACGAGCAGTACTTC. Protein product: CASTHYRVPSYEQYF.

This clone came up once. This chain joins TRBV5-5 and TRBJ2-4, with a weak D call TRBD1 (6 bases). Looked up from germline, CDR1 is SGHKS and CDR2 is YYEKEE (reference sequence). The CDR3 totals 13 residues. V was pared by 1 base and J by 9 bases, with 11 bases between. Here the CDR3 reads CASSLHRDPIQYF. CDR3 nucleotide sequence: TGTGCCAGCAGCTTGCACAGGGACCCCATTCAGTACTTC.

This clone is a singleton in its sample. The rearrangement links TRBV2 to TRBJ2-3; no firm D call. Germline-derived CDR1 and CDR2 are SNHLY and FYNNEI. CDR3 size: 13 residues. V was shortened by 5 bases and J by 1 base, with 7 bases between the two germline ends. CDR3 nucleotides: TGTGCCAGCAGTACTACGGGCACAGATACGCAGTATTTT. Translating it yields CASSTTGTDTQYF.

This clone was detected once. The chain couples TRBV9 to TRBJ1-1, with a weak D call TRBD1 (5 bases). There are 18 residues in the CDR3. CDR1 is SGDLS and CDR2 is YYNGEE in the germline V gene. The V and J ends lost 4 bases and 0 bases respectively, with 22 bases between them. The CDR3 here is CASSPQAWQGAMNTEAFF. The CDR3 coding sequence is TGTGCCAGCAGCCCCCAGGCCTGGCAGGGCGCAATGAACACTGAAGCTTTCTTT.

CDR3 in DNA: TGTGCCAGCAGTCAGGGGACACGCCGCGGCGAGCAGTACTTC. Protein sequence: CASSQGTRRGEQYF. The gene calls are TRBV5-6 and TRBJ2-7; D perhaps matches TRBD1 (6 bases). The CDR3 runs 14 residues. V was trimmed by 5 bases and J by 6 bases, leaving 18 bases between them. Germline assignment: CDR1 SGHDT and CDR2 YYEEEE.

Concerning this clone: Other nucleotide sequences in the sample specify the same CDR3. J is TRBJ2-7 and V is TRBV20-1; the D gene is possibly TRBD1 (6 bases). Germline loops: CDR1 DFQATT, CDR2 SNEGSKA (reference sequence). V lost 3 bases and J lost 7, with 7 bases in between. The CDR3 is made up of 10 amino acids. CDR3 DNA: TGCAGTGCTAGGGGGACAGAGCAGTACTTC. Encoded protein: CSARGTEQYF.

This chain joins TRBV7-3 and TRBJ2-3, with 8 bases aligning to TRBD2. The CDR3 loop spans 16 amino acids. The junction had 6 bases not matched to a gene; V was cut back by 1 base and J by 3 bases. The germline V gene has CDR1 SGHTA and CDR2 FQGTGA. The CDR3 protein is CASSLMSGSTTDTQYF. The CDR3 nucleotides are TGTGCCAGCAGCTTAATGAGCGGGAGTACGACAGATACGCAGTATTTT.

The CDR3 coding sequence is TGTGCCAGCAGTCGAACTAGCGGGTCACGCAATGAGCAGTTCTTC. The encoded protein is CASSRTSGSRNEQFF. The chain links TRBV28 to TRBJ2-1; 9 bases fit TRBD2. Germline V gives CDR1 MDHEN, CDR2 SYDVKM. The CDR3 loop spans 15 amino acids. The V segment lost 5 bases and the J segment 6 bases; nucleotides outside the gene matches: 8.

The rearrangement uses TRBV6-1 and TRBJ2-7; D is possibly TRBD1 (5 bases). CDR3 length: 14 amino acids. Germline V gene data show CDR1 as MNHNS and CDR2 as SASEGT. Trimming stripped 8 bases from V and 1 base from J, with 15 bases between. The CDR3 DNA is TGTGCCAGCGCGACAGCCCCGACGTCCTACGAGCAGTACTTC. It encodes CASATAPTSYEQYF.

The J gene is TRBJ2-7, the V gene TRBV30; TRBD1 agrees at 11 bases. The V and J ends lost 5 bases and 1 base, in that order; junction bases with no gene match: 1. The CDR3 length is 13 residues. The germline CDR1 and CDR2 sequences are GTSNPN and SVGIG (reference sequence). CDR3 region: CAWGTGGSYEQYF. CDR3 nucleotide sequence: TGTGCCTGGGGGACAGGGGGGTCCTACGAGCAGTACTTC.

The rearrangement links TRBV9 to TRBJ2-7, with 12 positions matching TRBD1. The CDR3 extends over 16 amino acids. Germline lookup yields CDR1 SGDLS and CDR2 YYNGEE. The V segment lost 3 bases and the J segment 9 bases; nucleotides outside the gene matches: 13. Written as DNA, the CDR3 is TGTGCCAGCAGCGCCCAGGGGACAGGGGGCCTCTTGAGGCAGTACTTC. Its translation is CASSAQGTGGLLRQYF.

Only one count was recorded for this clone. The gene calls are TRBV7-8 and TRBJ2-7; possibly TRBD1 for D (7 bases). Trimming took 6 bases from V and 2 from J, leaving 14 bases between them. Germline V CDR1 and CDR2: SGHVS, FQNEAQ. The CDR3 extends over 14 amino acids. The CDR3 spells CASRAGGMTYEQYF. Written as DNA, the CDR3 is TGTGCCAGCAGGGCAGGGGGGATGACCTACGAGCAGTACTTC.

V and J are TRBV11-2 and TRBJ2-7; a weak D match, TRBD2 (6 bases). The CDR3 sequence is 15 residues long. Germline V CDR1 and CDR2: SGHAT, FQNNGV. Trimming removed 5 bases from V and 1 base from J, with 15 bases in between. CDR3 coding DNA: TGTGCCAGCAGCCCCGAGGCGGGGAGATCCTACGAGCAGTACTTC. It codes for CASSPEAGRSYEQYF.

The rearrangement links TRBV7-6 to TRBJ2-3; 16 bases are a match to TRBD2. Per germline, CDR1 SGHVS and CDR2 FNYEAQ. The CDR3 loop spans 16 amino acids. With V trimmed by 5 bases and J by 5 bases, 4 bases remained unmatched. The CDR3 DNA reads as TGTGCCAGCAGCGTGGGACTAGCGGGAGGGGGAGATACGCAGTATTTT. The encoded protein is CASSVGLAGGGDTQYF.

This clone came up once. This chain uses TRBV7-3 with TRBJ2-7; 11 positions match TRBD2. Germline V gene data show CDR1 as SGHTA and CDR2 as FQGTGA. The CDR3 length is 16 residues. J lost 7 bases, V lost 0 bases, and 8 bases had no gene match. The CDR3 DNA sequence: TGTGCCAGCAGCTTAACACTAGCGGGGGATGGTAGGGAGCAGTACTTC. It codes for CASSLTLAGDGREQYF. The full variable domain, with the rest looked up from reference TRBV7-3 and TRBJ2-7, is GAGVSQTPSNKVTEKGKYVELRCDPISGHTALYWYRQSLGQGPEFLIYFQGTGAADDSGLPNDRFFAVRPEGSVSTLKIQRTERGDSAVYLCASSLTLAGDGREQYFGPGTRLTVT.

This clone was counted a few times. The chain uses TRBV6-5 and TRBJ1-4; D is possibly TRBD1 (6 bases). The V end lost 6 bases, the J end lost 3 bases, and 11 bases lay between the germline ends. There are 14 residues in the CDR3. In germline, CDR1 is MNHEY, CDR2 SVGAGI. Here the CDR3 reads CASSHDRSNEKLFF. The CDR3 DNA reads TGTGCCAGCAGCCACGACAGGTCTAATGAAAAACTGTTTTTT.

As for this clone: Additional DNA sequences in this sample encode the identical CDR3. The chain carries TRBV5-1 and TRBJ1-2, with D perhaps TRBD1 (5 bases). In germline, CDR1 is SGHRS, CDR2 YFSETQ. The length of the CDR3 is 13 residues. V was pared by 4 bases and J by 2 bases, with 9 bases between. CDR3 bases: TGCGCCAGCAGCCTCCAGGGCAACTATGGCTACACCTTC. The encoded protein is CASSLQGNYGYTF.

The gene calls are TRBV28 and TRBJ2-7; 7 bases align to TRBD2. Germline CDR1 reads MDHEN; CDR2 reads SYDVKM. V trimming: 6 bases; J trimming: 0 bases; junction bases outside the gene matches: 20. CDR3 length equals 19 residues. The CDR3 nucleotides are TGTGCCAGCAGCCCCTTCTTCCTGGAGAGCGGGAAAATCTCCTACGAGCAGTACTTC. Amino acid sequence: CASSPFFLESGKISYEQYF.